One and the same sample provided the 23 T cell receptor beta chains below, sequenced in a study of blood T cells in healthy people across ages. The authors ran a second PCR of about 6 to 11 cycles using a sample-barcoded 5' primer and a J-beta primer mix. TCRdb reanalysed the 5' RACE reads using MiXCR and keeps one entry per CDR3 protein. The data hold about 680,000 distinct CDR3 sequences, with approximately 50% observed a single time. Sequenced material: blood. The receptors here all came from an older woman in good health.

Comment on this clonotype: A much more abundant neighbour one base away suggests this may be a read error. The chain combines TRBV4-2 with TRBJ2-1; no clear D. The J call could be wrong; TRBJ2-7 is a better fit for the DNA end. Germline assignment: CDR1 LGHNA and CDR2 YNFKEQ. This CDR3 has 14 residues. CDR3 sequence reads: CACSLLGRPDEQYF. In DNA form, the CDR3 reads TGTGCCTGCAGCTTGCTAGGGCGCCCCGACGAGCAGTACTTC.

The CDR3 spells CSVEGKRFYNEQFF. The CDR3 nucleotides read TGCAGCGTTGAAGGGAAGCGGTTTTACAATGAGCAGTTCTTC. The chain combines TRBV29-1 with TRBJ2-1; D is possibly TRBD2 (5 bases). V was cut by 1 base and J by 4 bases, with 11 bases left in between. Per germline, CDR1 SQVTM and CDR2 ANQGSEA. This CDR3 spans 14 amino acids.

V gene TRBV18 combines with J gene TRBJ2-4; tentatively, D is TRBD2 (6 bases). Gene TRBJ2-7 matches the end of the DNA better, so the J call may be wrong. Germline V gene lookup returns CDR1 KGHSH and CDR2 LQKENI. CDR3 length: 16 residues. DNA of the CDR3: TGTGCCAGCTCACCACCAGGAGGAGGGAACCTCTACGAGCAGTACTTC. Translating gives CASSPPGGGNLYEQYF.

The sample holds one count of this clonotype. V usage is TRBV11-2 and J usage is TRBJ1-4; no reliable D call. The CDR3 sequence is 16 residues long. The germline V and J ends were trimmed by 0 bases and 6 bases, with 14 bases remaining between them. Germline CDR1 is SGHAT and CDR2 is FQNNGV. Written as DNA, the CDR3 is TGTGCCAGCAGCTTAGAGACGACAAAGGGTTATGAAAAACTGTTTTTT. Translated, it gives CASSLETTKGYEKLFF.

V and J are TRBV10-3 and TRBJ1-1, with unresolved D. V dropped 2 bases and J dropped 1 base, with 11 bases sitting between them. The CDR3 covers 15 residues. Germline V gives CDR1 ENHRY, CDR2 SYGVKD. The CDR3 sequence is CAISEERKKNTEAFF. The CDR3 coding sequence is TGTGCCATCAGTGAGGAACGAAAAAAGAACACTGAAGCTTTCTTT.

The chain joins TRBV24-1 to TRBJ2-1; TRBD2 matches at 8 bases. This CDR3 spans 15 amino acids. J lost 8 bases, V lost 3 bases, and 8 bases had no gene match. The germline V gene encodes CDR1 KGHDR and CDR2 SFDVKD. CDR3 sequence reads: CATSDSGSTIYEQFF. The CDR3 DNA is TGTGCCACCAGTGATAGCGGGAGCACTATCTATGAGCAGTTCTTC.

The rearrangement uses TRBV6-6 and TRBJ1-1; no reliable D call. The germline V gene encodes CDR1 MNHNY and CDR2 SVGAGI (reference sequence). There are 13 residues in the CDR3. V lost 6 bases, J lost 1 base, and 9 bases lay in between. Written as DNA, the CDR3 is TGTGCCAGCAGCAAAGACAAGAACACTGAAGCTTTCTTT. As protein: CASSKDKNTEAFF.

The rearrangement links TRBV4-2 to TRBJ2-7; 7 nucleotides align to TRBD2. Germline V CDR1 and CDR2: LGHNA, YNFKEQ. CDR3 length: 15 residues. V dropped 1 base and J dropped 3; count of bases not matched to a gene: 6. For the CDR3, the DNA is TGTGCCAGCAGCCAAGCTGCACGGGGGGACTACGAGCAGTACTTC. Its protein product is CASSQAARGDYEQYF.

This clonotype occurred a few times. This rearrangement joins TRBV6-2 or TRBV6-3 to TRBJ1-2; D ambiguous. The CDR3 length is 14 residues. Germline-derived CDR1 and CDR2 are MNHEY and SVGEGT. V lost 2 bases and J 0 bases, leaving 7 bases between the germline ends. CDR3 nucleotides: TGTGCCAGCAGTTACAGTGGGGCTAACTATGGCTACACCTTC. Its translation is CASSYSGANYGYTF.

This clonotype was detected a few times. In DNA form, the CDR3 reads TGTGCCACCAGTGATCCTAGTTCATCGGAGCAGTACTTC. It yields the protein CATSDPSSSEQYF. The chain is built from TRBV24-1 and TRBJ2-7; D is ambiguous. The germline gives CDR1 KGHDR, CDR2 SFDVKD. The CDR3 totals 13 residues. Trimming left V 3 bases short and J 7 bases short, with 12 bases between.

This clonotype has only a few counts. The gene calls are TRBV10-3 and TRBJ2-7; 8 bases map to TRBD1. V lost 2 bases, J lost 6 bases, and 6 bases stayed unmatched. This CDR3 is 14 amino acids long. Germline assignment: CDR1 ENHRY and CDR2 SYGVKD. The CDR3 region is CAISEGRGPFEQYF. Written as DNA, the CDR3 is TGTGCCATCAGTGAGGGCAGGGGGCCTTTCGAGCAGTACTTC.

The chain couples TRBV14 to TRBJ2-5; a possible D gene is TRBD2 (6 bases). The V gene lost 4 bases and the J gene lost 0 bases, with 21 bases spanning the gap. This CDR3 has 18 residues. CDR1 is SGHDN and CDR2 is FVKESK in the germline V gene. The CDR3 protein is CASSRLRAAGGNQETQYF. The CDR3 bases are TGTGCCAGCAGCCGATTGCGGGCCGCCGGGGGAAACCAAGAGACCCAGTACTTC.

The chain has TRBV6-4 and TRBJ1-1; no definite D call. With 7 bases removed from V and 3 bases from J, the gap between germline ends came to 12 bases. The length of the CDR3 is 13 residues. The germline gives CDR1 MRHNA, CDR2 SNTAGT. CDR3 region: CASNRPTDTEAFF. CDR3 in DNA: TGTGCCAGCAATCGGCCTACGGACACTGAAGCTTTCTTT.

This clonotype was counted ten times or more. The rearrangement uses TRBV6-2 or TRBV6-3 and TRBJ2-7, with 15 bases aligning to TRBD2. The ends lost 2 bases at V and 3 bases at J; junction bases unmatched: 2. The CDR3 is 16 residues long. CDR1 and CDR2 from the germline V gene are MNHEY and SVGEGT. The CDR3 spells CASSYGTSGRSYEQYF. CDR3 DNA sequence: TGTGCCAGCAGTTACGGGACTAGCGGGAGGAGCTACGAGCAGTACTTC.

The V gene is TRBV4-2, the J gene TRBJ2-6, with D perhaps matching TRBD1 (5 bases). This CDR3 spans 18 amino acids. Trimming stripped 1 base from V and 2 bases from J, with 15 bases between. Germline-derived CDR1 and CDR2 are LGHNA and YNFKEQ. Written as DNA, the CDR3 is TGTGCCAGCAGCCAAGTTACAGGCTTGAGTCCTGGGGCCAACGTCCTGACTTTC. Its translation is CASSQVTGLSPGANVLTF.

This clonotype was counted only a few times. The chain is built from TRBV20-1 and TRBJ2-4, with 8 bases matching TRBD1. The tail of the sequence fits TRBJ2-7 better, so the J call may be wrong. The CDR3 has 13 amino acids. The germline CDR1 and CDR2 sequences are DFQATT and SNEGSKA (reference sequence). The CDR3 is CSARRQGSYEQYF. The CDR3 nucleotides are TGCAGTGCTAGAAGACAGGGGTCCTACGAGCAGTACTTC.

The chain recombines TRBV28 with TRBJ2-7, with 9 bases matching TRBD2. The CDR3 contains 22 residues. V dropped 5 bases and J dropped 7; count of bases not matched to a gene: 33. Germline values: CDR1 MDHEN, CDR2 SYDVKM. CDR3 DNA sequence: TGTGCCAGCAGTCCCATCCCACGCTCCCGACTAGCGGACGGGAGCTCCTACAATGAGCAGTACTTC. Residues: CASSPIPRSRLADGSSYNEQYF.

This clonotype was detected only once. V gene TRBV7-2 combines with J gene TRBJ2-7; D is unclear. CDR1 is SGHTA and CDR2 is FQGNSA in the germline V gene. The CDR3 has 13 residues. V was trimmed by 2 bases and J by 7 bases, leaving 12 bases between them. The CDR3 protein is CASSLFRYNEQYF. CDR3 coding DNA: TGTGCCAGCAGCTTATTCAGATACAATGAGCAGTACTTC.

V usage is TRBV10-3 and J usage is TRBJ1-4; D gene uncertain. The CDR3 runs to 13 residues. V was cut by 6 bases and J by 0 bases, with 5 bases left in between. Germline loops: CDR1 ENHRY, CDR2 SYGVKD. In nucleotides, the CDR3 is TGTGCCATCAGGGAATCAACTAATGAAAAACTGTTTTTT. Translated: CAIRESTNEKLFF.

This clonotype was observed a handful of times. This sequence joins TRBV5-6 and TRBJ1-1; D may be TRBD1 (6 bases). CDR1 is SGHDT and CDR2 is YYEEEE in the germline V gene. The CDR3 loop spans 15 amino acids. The ends were cut back, 1 base at V and 4 bases at J, with 14 bases in the middle. The CDR3 DNA follows: TGTGCCAGCAGCTTGATACAGGGCGAGGTCACTGAAGCTTTCTTT. It yields the protein CASSLIQGEVTEAFF. Combining the CDR3 with reference TRBV5-6 and TRBJ1-1 gives the whole variable domain DAGVTQSPTHLIKTRGQQVTLRCSPKSGHDTVSWYQQALGQGPQFIFQYYEEEERQRGNFPDRFSGHQFPNYSSELNVNALLLGDSALYLCASSLIQGEVTEAFFGQGTRLTVV.

This CDR3 is CATAGARYNEQFF. The CDR3 bases are TGTGCCACAGCGGGAGCCCGCTACAATGAGCAGTTCTTC. V and J are TRBV2 and TRBJ2-1; 8 bases agree with TRBD2. J lost 3 bases, V lost 10 bases, and 5 bases had no gene match. The CDR3 length is 13 residues. Germline CDR1 SNHLY, CDR2 FYNNEI.

This clonotype was seen only a few times. The V and J genes are TRBV20-1 and TRBJ2-7; 12 bases line up with TRBD2. With V trimmed by 5 bases and J by 7 bases, 15 bases remained unmatched. Germline lookup yields CDR1 DFQATT and CDR2 SNEGSKA (reference sequence). CDR3 length: 16 residues. The CDR3, as DNA: TGCAGTGCTGAAAACCCGACTAGCGGGAGTGGCAATGAGCAGTACTTC. The encoded protein is CSAENPTSGSGNEQYF.

The table lists this clonotype with a few counts. The chain combines TRBV5-8 with TRBJ1-6, with a possible D match to TRBD1 (5 bases). Germline V gene sequence: CDR1 SGHTS, CDR2 YDEGEE. The length of the CDR3 is 13 residues. V gave up 4 bases and J gave up 7 bases, with 9 bases separating them. CDR3 sequence (DNA): TGTGCCAGCAGCCAGGGCTGGAATTCACCCCTCCACTTT. This codes for CASSQGWNSPLHF.